The 14 T cell receptor beta chains below come from one sample, sequenced in a study of identical twins. TCRdb independently ran MiXCR on the 5' RACE reads; one entry per CDR3 protein. The profile shows fewer than 450,000 distinct CDR3 sequences, around 9.7% of them singletons. Sequenced material: naive T cells sorted from blood. The receptor set was obtained from a woman in her 50s in good health.

This clonotype was seen repeatedly, ten times or more. The J gene is TRBJ2-1, the V gene TRBV20-1; the D gene is possibly TRBD1 (6 bases). Per germline, CDR1 DFQATT and CDR2 SNEGSKA (reference sequence). V lost 0 bases and J lost 4, with 19 bases in between. CDR3 length: 17 amino acids. The CDR3 nucleotides are TGCAGTGCTAGAGACCTGGGGGCGAGGGCCCTTTACAATGAGCAGTTCTTC. Its translation is CSARDLGARALYNEQFF.

The chain employs TRBV7-2 and TRBJ1-5; D is undetermined. CDR3 length: 17 amino acids. Trimming shortened V by 2 bases and J by 4 bases, and 18 bases separated the two germline ends. The germline V gene encodes CDR1 SGHTA and CDR2 FQGNSA. The CDR3 protein is CASSLILGSSINQPQHF. Written as DNA, the CDR3 is TGTGCCAGCAGCTTAATTTTGGGCAGTAGCATAAATCAGCCCCAGCATTTT.

This clonotype was picked up a small number of times. The chain recombines TRBV12-5 with TRBJ2-7; D remains unclear. Germline-derived CDR1 and CDR2 are LGHNT and FRNRAP. The CDR3 spans 13 residues. V gave up 7 bases and J gave up 4 bases, with 14 bases separating them. This CDR3 reads CASALDRTYEQYV. CDR3 bases: TGTGCTAGTGCGCTGGACCGAACATACGAGCAGTACGTC.

V is TRBV7-9 and J is TRBJ2-7; either TRBD1 or TRBD2 may fit D (6 bases each). V shed 3 bases and J shed 6 bases, with 12 bases lying between them. The CDR3 runs 13 residues. The V gene's germline CDR1 is SEHNR and CDR2 FQNEAQ (reference sequence). The CDR3 DNA reads TGTGCCAGCAGCTTTTCCGGGGGCGGCGAGCAGTACGTC. This codes for CASSFSGGGEQYV.

This clonotype has a handful of counts. This chain connects TRBV12-3 or TRBV12-4 to TRBJ2-2; 7 nucleotides align to TRBD2. The ends lost 6 bases at V and 2 bases at J; junction bases unmatched: 12. The CDR3 length is 17 residues. CDR3 sequence (DNA): TGTGCCAGCAGAGGAGCGGGACCTAAGAAAAACACCGGGGAGCTGTTTTTT. Translating gives CASRGAGPKKNTGELFF.

The chain recombines TRBV5-1 with TRBJ1-1; TRBD1 matches 9 bases. Germline V gene sequence: CDR1 SGHRS, CDR2 YFSETQ. The V segment lost 3 bases and the J segment 2 bases; nucleotides outside the gene matches: 8. The CDR3 extends over 16 amino acids. The CDR3 DNA follows: TGCGCCAGCAGCTCTTCACAGGGGGCCCCTAACACTGAAGCTTTCTTT. This translates into CASSSSQGAPNTEAFF. The full variable domain, with the rest looked up from reference TRBV5-1 and TRBJ1-1, is KAGVTQTPRYLIKTRGQQVTLSCSPISGHRSVSWYQQTPGQGLQFLFEYFSETQRNKGNFPGRFSGRQFSNSRSEMNVSTLELGDSALYLCASSSSQGAPNTEAFFGQGTRLTVV.

This chain uses TRBV7-9 with TRBJ2-1; 10 bases fit TRBD2. V shed 4 bases and J 7 bases; nucleotides not matched to a gene: 7. This CDR3 comprises 15 residues. Germline-derived CDR1 and CDR2 are SEHNR and FQNEAQ (reference sequence). The CDR3 DNA reads as TGTGCCAGCAGCTCCTCTAGCGGGAGAACAAATGAGCAGTTCTTC. It encodes CASSSSSGRTNEQFF.

The table lists this clonotype with many counts. The V gene is TRBV19, the J gene TRBJ2-6; 8 bases map to TRBD1. Germline CDR1 is LNHDA and CDR2 is SQIVND (reference sequence). This CDR3 region has 16 residues. Losses at the gene ends were 5 bases for V and 4 bases for J; bases not matched to a gene: 7. Here the CDR3 DNA reads TGTGCCAGTAGTTCTCGGACAGGGACCGGGGCCAACGTCCTGACTTTC. Protein product: CASSSRTGTGANVLTF.

The chain joins TRBV27 to TRBJ2-4; D unresolved. The V end was cut by 0 bases, the J end by 0 bases, with 12 bases between. The CDR3 covers 17 residues. CDR1 and CDR2 (germline): MNHEY, SMNVEV (reference sequence). The chain's CDR3 is CASSLSWQTLAKNIQYF. The DNA of the CDR3 is TGTGCCAGCAGTTTATCGTGGCAGACGTTAGCCAAAAACATTCAGTACTTC.

The chain carries TRBV12-3 or TRBV12-4 and TRBJ2-7; D might be TRBD2 (6 bases). V was pared by 6 bases and J by 4 bases, with 10 bases between. The CDR3 runs 12 residues. CDR3 sequence (DNA): TGTGCCAGCAGCATGGCGGGGTACGAGCAGTACTTC. Its translation is CASSMAGYEQYF.

This clonotype has a handful of counts. J is TRBJ2-2 and V is TRBV10-3; TRBD2 matches 7 bases. Germline trimming cut 8 bases from V and 0 bases from J; bases unmatched to any gene: 6. Germline assignment: CDR1 ENHRY and CDR2 SYGVKD. The CDR3 is 15 amino acids. This chain's CDR3 is CAIGEGGPNTGELFF. In DNA, the CDR3 is TGTGCCATCGGGGAGGGAGGCCCGAACACCGGGGAGCTGTTTTTT.

This chain connects TRBV3-1 to TRBJ2-1; D might be TRBD2 (6 bases). The germline V and J ends were trimmed by 0 bases and 3 bases, with 12 bases remaining between them. Germline lookup yields CDR1 LGHDT and CDR2 YNNKEL (reference sequence). This CDR3 is built from 16 residues. CDR3 in amino acids: CASSQDLGGIYNEQFF. The DNA of the CDR3 is TGTGCCAGCAGCCAAGATCTTGGCGGGATCTACAATGAGCAGTTCTTC.

Notes on this clonotype: This may come from a read error, since a much larger clone is one base off. The chain joins TRBV7-6 to TRBJ1-1; D perhaps matches TRBD1 (5 bases). The V and J ends lost 6 bases and 5 bases respectively, with 13 bases between them. The germline gives CDR1 SGHVS, CDR2 FNYEAQ. The CDR3 is 13 residues long. Written as DNA, the CDR3 is TGTGCCAGCAGGGGTGAGGGGCCAACTGAAGCTTTCTTT. As protein: CASRGEGPTEAFF.

In this sample, this clonotype turned up a few times. The chain links TRBV20-1 to TRBJ1-4; TRBD1 aligns across 8 bases. After removal of 1 base from V and 4 bases from J, the junction contained 5 bases not matched to a gene. The CDR3 consists of 15 residues. Germline loops: CDR1 DFQATT, CDR2 SNEGSKA (reference sequence). This CDR3 reads CSARVSTGVNEKLFF. DNA of the CDR3: TGCAGTGCTAGAGTCTCGACAGGGGTTAATGAAAAACTGTTTTTT.